The sample holds a few counts of the clone carrying this T cell receptor (beta chain). Its target is not known. The entry originates in a study of T-cell reconstitution after alpha-beta-depleted transplantation in children. Study-level points and caveats: Reportedly, only several hundred clones from non-depleted graft cells drove alpha-beta T-cell counts at about two months. T-cell numbers and diversity one year post-transplant derived largely from freshly generated T cells.

Using unique molecular identifiers, the investigators prepared the TCRbeta library. TCRdb independently ran MiXCR on the PCR reads; one entry per CDR3 protein. The sample lists about 350,000 distinct CDR3 sequences, roughly 15% occurring once. This TCR was sampled from a male patient aged 2 to 10 who had a stem cell transplant for acute lymphoblastic leukemia, so the T cells may come from the graft donor. The sample here was PBMCs, mostly from graft donor cells, taken 360 days after TCRalphabeta/CD19-depleted stem cell transplant.

The CDR3 nucleotides read TGTGCCAGCAGTGTGACAGGGGACGAGCAGTACTTC. Translating it yields CASSVTGDEQYF. The rearrangement uses TRBV12-3 or TRBV12-4 and TRBJ2-7, with 8 bases lining up with TRBD1. V trimming: 5 bases; J trimming: 5 bases; junction bases outside the gene matches: 2. CDR3 length: 12 amino acids.